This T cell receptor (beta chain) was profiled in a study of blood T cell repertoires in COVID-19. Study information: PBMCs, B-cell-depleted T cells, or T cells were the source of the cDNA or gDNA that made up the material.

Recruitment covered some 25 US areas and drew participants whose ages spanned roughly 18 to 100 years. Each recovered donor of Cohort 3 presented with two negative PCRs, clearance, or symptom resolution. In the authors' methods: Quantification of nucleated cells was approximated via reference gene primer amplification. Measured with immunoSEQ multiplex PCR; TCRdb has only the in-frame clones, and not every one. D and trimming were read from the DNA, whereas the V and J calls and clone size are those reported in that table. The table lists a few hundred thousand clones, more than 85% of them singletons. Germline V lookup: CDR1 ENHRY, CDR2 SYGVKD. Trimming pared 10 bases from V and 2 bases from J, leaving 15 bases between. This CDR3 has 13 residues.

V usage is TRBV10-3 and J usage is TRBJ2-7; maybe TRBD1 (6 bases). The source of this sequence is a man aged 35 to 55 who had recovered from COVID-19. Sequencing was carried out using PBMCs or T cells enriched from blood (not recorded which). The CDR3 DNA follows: TGTGCCACCAAATCCACAGGGACCTACGAGCAGTACTTC. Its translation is CATKSTGTYEQYF.